This entry lists 26 T cell receptor beta chains sequenced from one sample in a study of regulatory T cells in long-lasting Graves disease. iRepertoire HTBI primers and Arm-PCR of CDR3 regions built TCR beta libraries. MiXCR, run by TCRdb on the multiplex PCR reads, gives a single entry per CDR3 protein. This table holds under 450,000 distinct CDR3 sequences, more than 20% found once. The time point here: persistent/refractory GD, antithyroid drugs over 5 years with positive TRAb. RNA from PBMCs was the source of the TCR library. This specimen was peripheral blood mononuclear cells (PBMCs), taken when the disease was refractory, from a patient treated with antithyroid drugs. The origin of the receptors is a woman aged 40 to 50 with Graves disease.

This clonotype was counted only a few times. This rearrangement joins TRBV30 to TRBJ1-4, with 7 bases aligning to TRBD1. The germline V gene encodes CDR1 GTSNPN and CDR2 SVGIG (reference sequence). There are 13 residues in the CDR3. The J segment lost 8 bases and the V segment lost 8 bases, leaving 11 bases of the junction unmatched. The CDR3 here is CAGEGAIREKLFF. The CDR3 region has the DNA TGTGCCGGAGAGGGGGCGATACGGGAAAAACTGTTTTTT.

This sequence joins TRBV5-5 and TRBJ1-5; weak D call: TRBD1 (5 bases). This CDR3 has 16 residues. CDR1 is SGHKS, CDR2 YYEKEE, per germline (reference sequence). The V and J ends lost 4 bases and 0 bases respectively, with 14 bases between them. The CDR3 here is CASSKGTGNSNQPQHF. Written as DNA, the CDR3 is TGTGCCAGCAGCAAAGGGACTGGCAATAGCAATCAGCCCCAGCATTTT.

This clonotype was recorded many times. This sequence joins TRBV2 and TRBJ2-7, with D perhaps TRBD1 (5 bases). The CDR3 consists of 13 residues. V shed 6 bases and J shed 3 bases, with 12 bases lying between them. Germline V CDR1 and CDR2: SNHLY, FYNNEI. CDR3 sequence: CASRYQGNYEQYF. The CDR3 DNA reads TGTGCCAGCAGGTATCAGGGAAACTACGAGCAGTACTTC. The whole variable domain, remainder taken from reference TRBV2 and TRBJ2-7, is EPEVTQTPSHQVTQMGQEVILRCVPISNHLYFYWYRQILGQKVEFLVSFYNNEISEKSEIFDDQFSVERPDGSNFTLKIRSTKLEDSAMYFCASRYQGNYEQYFGPGTRLTVT.

This rearrangement joins TRBV3-1 to TRBJ2-5; the match to TRBD2 covers 7 bases. The V segment lost 5 bases and the J segment 4 bases; nucleotides outside the gene matches: 4. The CDR3 is 13 residues long. The germline V gene encodes CDR1 LGHDT and CDR2 YNNKEL (reference sequence). This chain's CDR3 is CASSGRARETQYF. CDR3 nucleotide sequence: TGTGCCAGCAGCGGGAGGGCACGAGAGACCCAGTACTTC.

This clonotype was seen ten or more times. The V gene is TRBV11-2, the J gene TRBJ1-5, with D tentatively TRBD1 (6 bases). Trimming took off 3 bases at V and 7 bases at J, with 10 bases between the two ends. This CDR3 spans 13 amino acids. The germline V gene has CDR1 SGHAT and CDR2 FQNNGV. This chain's CDR3 is CASSLGGQQPQHF. The CDR3 DNA follows: TGTGCCAGCAGCTTGGGGGGCCAGCAGCCCCAGCATTTT.

There are a few counts of this clonotype. The V call is TRBV29-1, the J call TRBJ1-1; D call uncertain. Trimming removed 8 bases at V and 6 bases at J, with 19 bases between. This CDR3 has 13 amino acids. Germline V gene lookup returns CDR1 SQVTM and CDR2 ANQGSEA. The CDR3 region has the DNA TGCAGCCCTTGGAGTTCAGGATATTCTGAAGCTTTCTTT. This gives the protein CSPWSSGYSEAFF. Full variable domain (missing parts from reference TRBV29-1 and TRBJ1-1): SAVISQKPSRDICQRGTSLTIQCQVDSQVTMMFWYRQQPGQSLTLIATANQGSEATYESGFVIDKFPISRPNLTFSTLTVSNMSPEDSSIYLCSPWSSGYSEAFFGQGTRLTVV.

This clonotype was detected ten times or more. J is TRBJ2-7 and V is TRBV7-6, with no clear D. Per the germline V gene, CDR1 is SGHVS and CDR2 is FNYEAQ. The CDR3 contains 12 residues. Trimming stripped 4 bases from V and 6 bases from J, with 10 bases between. CDR3 nucleotides: TGTGCCAGCAGCTCGATCGATCCCGAGCAGTACTTC. Translating gives CASSSIDPEQYF.

A remark on this clonotype: This may come from a read error, since a much larger clone is one base off. The chain carries TRBV7-9 and TRBJ1-2; D is possibly TRBD1 (6 bases). The CDR3 sequence is 14 residues long. Germline values: CDR1 SEHNR, CDR2 FQNEAQ (reference sequence). Trimming stripped 5 bases from V and 6 bases from J, with 16 bases between. CDR3 amino acids: CASSRGQLNHGYTF. The CDR3 nucleotides read TGTGCCAGCAGCCGAGGACAGCTGAACCATGGCTACACCTTC.

There are a few counts of this clonotype. The chain employs TRBV7-2 and TRBJ1-3, with unresolved D. V lost 4 bases and J lost 1, with 8 bases in between. The CDR3 runs to 14 residues. The V gene's germline CDR1 is SGHTA and CDR2 FQGNSA. CDR3 amino acids: CASSSFSSGNTIYF. In DNA form, the CDR3 reads TGTGCCAGCAGCTCCTTCTCATCTGGAAACACCATATATTTT.

There are a few counts of this clonotype. The genes are TRBV12-3 or TRBV12-4 and TRBJ2-1, with a possible D match to TRBD1 (5 bases). CDR3 length equals 14 residues. Trimming shortened V by 6 bases and J by 7 bases, and 16 bases separated the two germline ends. CDR3 DNA sequence: TGTGCCAGCAGCCCCTGGGGCAGACATAATGAGCAGTTCTTC. Amino acids: CASSPWGRHNEQFF.

On this clonotype itself: A read error may be the cause here, since a much bigger clone is one base away. The J gene is TRBJ2-7, the V gene TRBV6-2 or TRBV6-3; 10 positions match TRBD2. The CDR3 totals 14 residues. CDR1 is MNHEY and CDR2 is SVGEGT in the germline V gene. CDR3 amino acids: CAGSLAGANYEQYF. For the CDR3, the DNA is TGTGCCGGCAGTCTAGCGGGAGCAAATTACGAGCAGTACTTC.

This clonotype was recorded at least ten times. CDR3 sequence (DNA): TGTGCCAGCAGTTTACCGGGACAGCTCCAGACCGACGAGCAGTACTTC. It translates to CASSLPGQLQTDEQYF. V and J are TRBV28 and TRBJ2-7, with 7 bases lining up with TRBD1. Germline CDR1 reads MDHEN; CDR2 reads SYDVKM. CDR3 size: 16 residues. V trimming: 2 bases; J trimming: 5 bases; junction bases outside the gene matches: 12.

About this clonotype: A read error may be the cause here, since a much bigger clone is one base away. J is TRBJ1-2 and V is TRBV20-1; D is uncertain. Between the trimmed V and J ends, which lost 3 bases and 4 bases, there was a span of 15 bases. Germline assignment: CDR1 DFQATT and CDR2 SNEGSKA (reference sequence). The CDR3 extends over 14 amino acids. The CDR3 DNA reads as TGCAGTGCTAGTCCACCGACCGAGACCTATGGCTACACCTTC. This sequence encodes CSASPPTETYGYTF.

This clonotype was detected only a few times. The V and J genes are TRBV4-1 and TRBJ2-1; 13 bases line up with TRBD2. This CDR3 has 22 amino acids. V shed 1 base and J 5 bases; nucleotides not matched to a gene: 20. Germline-derived CDR1 and CDR2 are MGHRA and YSYEKL. The CDR3 bases are TGCGCCAGCAGCCAAGGCCAAATCAAGGTTCTTCTGGGACTAGCGGGACACAATGAGCAGTTCTTC. As protein: CASSQGQIKVLLGLAGHNEQFF.

At least ten counts were recorded for this clonotype. The chain links TRBV20-1 to TRBJ1-5; TRBD1 matches at 7 bases. The CDR3 covers 15 residues. V lost 5 bases and J lost 1; bases outside the gene matches: 8. The germline gives CDR1 DFQATT, CDR2 SNEGSKA (reference sequence). CDR3 in DNA: TGCAGTGCTTGGGACAGTCTCTGGAGCAATCAGCCCCAGCATTTT. Translating it yields CSAWDSLWSNQPQHF.

This clonotype has only a few counts. The chain carries TRBV11-2 and TRBJ2-4; the match to TRBD1 covers 7 bases. Germline V CDR1 and CDR2: SGHAT, FQNNGV. This CDR3 has 17 residues. Trimming took 5 bases from V and 6 from J; bases not matched to a gene: 16. CDR3 DNA: TGTGCCAGCAGCGCCTACCCTGAGACAGGGTTGGGAAACATTCAGTACTTC. The encoded protein is CASSAYPETGLGNIQYF.

Ten or more counts support this clonotype. The chain is built from TRBV12-3 or TRBV12-4 and TRBJ2-7, with 9 bases aligning to TRBD1. Trimming at V came to 7 bases and at J to 12 bases, leaving 4 bases not matched to a gene. The CDR3 has 10 amino acids. The CDR3 bases are TGTGCCAGCAACGGGACAGGGACGTACTTC. Translated: CASNGTGTYF.

This clonotype was seen more than once but under ten times. The gene calls are TRBV28 and TRBJ1-2; 8 nucleotides match TRBD1. Germline lookup yields CDR1 MDHEN and CDR2 SYDVKM. The V and J ends lost 7 bases and 3 bases, in that order; junction bases with no gene match: 10. This CDR3 is built from 15 residues. The CDR3 DNA is TGTGCCAGCATGGGACAGGCTAAGGGACACTATGGCTACACCTTC. Translated: CASMGQAKGHYGYTF.

This clonotype was counted ten times or more. The V and J genes are TRBV10-3 and TRBJ2-7; maybe TRBD2 (6 bases). Trimming removed 6 bases at V and 2 bases at J, with 11 bases between. The germline gives CDR1 ENHRY, CDR2 SYGVKD. The CDR3 length is 13 residues. The CDR3 sequence is CAISQRRAYEQYF. The CDR3 DNA follows: TGTGCCATCAGCCAGAGGAGGGCCTACGAGCAGTACTTC.

This chain links TRBV28 with TRBJ2-2, with 9 positions matching TRBD2. The V and J ends lost 7 bases and 6 bases, in that order; junction bases with no gene match: 9. Germline V lookup: CDR1 MDHEN, CDR2 SYDVKM. The CDR3 runs 15 residues. This CDR3 reads CASTLRLAVPGELFF. CDR3 in DNA: TGTGCCAGCACGCTAAGACTAGCGGTCCCCGGGGAGCTGTTTTTT. Full variable domain (rest looked up from reference TRBV28 and TRBJ2-2): DVKVTQSSRYLVKRTGEKVFLECVQDMDHENMFWYRQDPGLGLRLIYFSYDVKMKEKGDIPEGYSVSREKKERFSLILESASTNQTSMYLCASTLRLAVPGELFFGEGSRLTVL.

This clonotype showed up many times. V gene TRBV11-2 combines with J gene TRBJ1-5, with D unresolved. CDR3 size: 13 residues. Germline V gene lookup returns CDR1 SGHAT and CDR2 FQNNGV. The ends were cut back, 5 bases at V and 3 bases at J, with 8 bases in the middle. DNA of the CDR3: TGTGCCAGCAGCCGTCACCACAATCAGCCCCAGCATTTT. Protein: CASSRHHNQPQHF.

A few counts support this clonotype. J is TRBJ2-5 and V is TRBV7-9; D remains ambiguous. V was shortened by 4 bases and J by 5 bases, with 14 bases between the two germline ends. CDR3 length: 14 amino acids. CDR1 and CDR2 (germline): SEHNR, FQNEAQ (reference sequence). The CDR3 nucleotides are TGTGCCAGCAGCTCCCCGCTCGGCGTGGAGACCCAGTACTTC. It is translated as CASSSPLGVETQYF.

There are many counts of this clonotype. V gene TRBV5-8 combines with J gene TRBJ2-7; weak D call: TRBD2 (5 bases). The ends were cut back, 1 base at V and 3 bases at J, with 14 bases in the middle. Germline loops: CDR1 SGHTS, CDR2 YDEGEE. CDR3 length: 15 residues. CDR3 sequence (DNA): TGTGCCAGCAGCTTGTTCCTCCCCGAGGGCTACGAGCAGTACTTC. This codes for CASSLFLPEGYEQYF.

This clonotype was detected only a few times. The genes are TRBV9 and TRBJ2-4, with 7 bases matching TRBD1. The CDR3 consists of 14 residues. V was clipped by 2 bases and J by 1 base; unmatched bases: 0. Per the germline V gene, CDR1 is SGDLS and CDR2 is YYNGEE. CDR3 sequence: CASSVTGAKNIQYF. CDR3 DNA: TGTGCCAGCAGCGTGACAGGGGCCAAAAACATTCAGTACTTC.

The V and J genes are TRBV28 and TRBJ1-4, with 7 bases fitting TRBD1. V dropped 5 bases and J dropped 6; count of bases not matched to a gene: 9. CDR1 is MDHEN, CDR2 SYDVKM, per germline. The CDR3 contains 15 residues. CDR3 protein: CASSLYRGYHEKLFF. CDR3 DNA: TGTGCCAGCAGTCTTTACAGGGGCTACCATGAAAAACTGTTTTTT.

This sequence joins TRBV7-8 and TRBJ2-5, with 8 positions matching TRBD2. The CDR3 contains 15 residues. V shed 4 bases, J shed 3 bases, and the junction held 7 bases outside the gene matches. The germline V gene encodes CDR1 SGHVS and CDR2 FQNEAQ. The CDR3 is CASSSLGSGKETQYF. The CDR3 DNA reads TGTGCCAGCAGCTCCCTGGGTAGCGGGAAAGAGACCCAGTACTTC.